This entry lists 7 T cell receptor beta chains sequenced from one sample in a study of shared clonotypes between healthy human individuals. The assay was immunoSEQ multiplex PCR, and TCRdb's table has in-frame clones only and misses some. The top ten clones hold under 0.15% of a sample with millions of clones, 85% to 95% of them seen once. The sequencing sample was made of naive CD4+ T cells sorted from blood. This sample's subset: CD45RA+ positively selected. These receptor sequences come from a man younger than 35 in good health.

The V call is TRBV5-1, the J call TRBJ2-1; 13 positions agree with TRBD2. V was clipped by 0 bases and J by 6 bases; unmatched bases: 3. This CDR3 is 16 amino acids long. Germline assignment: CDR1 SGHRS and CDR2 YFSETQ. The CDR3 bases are TGCGCCAGCAGCTTGGGGGGACTAGCGGGACCCAATGAGCAGTTCTTC. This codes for CASSLGGLAGPNEQFF.

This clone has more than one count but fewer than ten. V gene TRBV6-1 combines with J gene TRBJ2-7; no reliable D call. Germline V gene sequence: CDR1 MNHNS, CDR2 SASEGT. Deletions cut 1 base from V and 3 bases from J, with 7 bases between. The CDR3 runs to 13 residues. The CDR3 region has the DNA TGTGCCAGCAGTGAAGGGCGGATCTACGAGCAGTACTTC. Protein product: CASSEGRIYEQYF.

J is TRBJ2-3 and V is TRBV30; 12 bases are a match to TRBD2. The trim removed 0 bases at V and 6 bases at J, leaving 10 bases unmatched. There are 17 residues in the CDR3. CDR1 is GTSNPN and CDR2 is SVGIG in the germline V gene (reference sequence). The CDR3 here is CAWSVWTSGIGEDTQYF. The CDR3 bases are TGTGCCTGGAGTGTCTGGACTAGCGGGATCGGGGAGGATACGCAGTATTTT. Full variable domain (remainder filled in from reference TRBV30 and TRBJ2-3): SQTIHQWPATLVQPVGSPLSLECTVEGTSNPNLYWYRQAAGRGLQLLFYSVGIGQISSEVPQNLSASRPQDRQFILSSKKLLLSDSGFYLCAWSVWTSGIGEDTQYFGPGTRLTVL.

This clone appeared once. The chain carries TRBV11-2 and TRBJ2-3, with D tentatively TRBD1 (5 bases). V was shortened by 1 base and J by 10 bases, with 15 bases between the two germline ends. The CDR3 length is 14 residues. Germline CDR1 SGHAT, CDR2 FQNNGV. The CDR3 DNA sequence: TGTGCCAGCAGCTTAGGGCCACCACCAGGGCCGCAGTATTTT. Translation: CASSLGPPPGPQYF. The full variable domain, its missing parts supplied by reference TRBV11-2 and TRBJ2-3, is EAGVAQSPRYKIIEKRQSVAFWCNPISGHATLYWYQQILGQGPKLLIQFQNNGVVDDSQLPKDRFSAERLKGVDSTLKIQPAKLEDSAVYLCASSLGPPPGPQYFGPGTRLTVL.

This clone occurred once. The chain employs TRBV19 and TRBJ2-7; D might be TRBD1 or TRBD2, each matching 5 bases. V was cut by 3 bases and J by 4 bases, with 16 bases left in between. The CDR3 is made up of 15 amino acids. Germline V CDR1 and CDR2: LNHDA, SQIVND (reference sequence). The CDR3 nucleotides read TGTGCCAGTAGTATCTCCCCGTGGGGGTCTTACGAGCAGTACTTC. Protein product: CASSISPWGSYEQYF.

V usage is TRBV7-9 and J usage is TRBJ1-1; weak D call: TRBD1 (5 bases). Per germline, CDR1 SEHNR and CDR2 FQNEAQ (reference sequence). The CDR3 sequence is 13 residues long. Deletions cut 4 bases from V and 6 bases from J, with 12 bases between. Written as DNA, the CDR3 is TGTGCCAGCAGCTATTCGGGGCAAGCTGAAGCTTTCTTT. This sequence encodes CASSYSGQAEAFF.

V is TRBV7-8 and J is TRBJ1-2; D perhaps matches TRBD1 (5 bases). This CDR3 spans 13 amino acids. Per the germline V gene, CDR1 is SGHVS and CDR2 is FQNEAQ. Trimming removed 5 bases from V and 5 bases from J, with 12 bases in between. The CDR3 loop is CASSPGTVYGYTF. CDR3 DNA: TGTGCCAGCAGCCCCGGGACCGTGTATGGCTACACCTTC. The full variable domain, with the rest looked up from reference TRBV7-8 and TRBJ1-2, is GAGVSQSPRYKVAKRGQDVALRCDPISGHVSLFWYQQALGQGPEFLTYFQNEAQLDKSGLPSDRFFAERPEGSVSTLKIQRTQQEDSAVYLCASSPGTVYGYTFGSGTRLTVV.